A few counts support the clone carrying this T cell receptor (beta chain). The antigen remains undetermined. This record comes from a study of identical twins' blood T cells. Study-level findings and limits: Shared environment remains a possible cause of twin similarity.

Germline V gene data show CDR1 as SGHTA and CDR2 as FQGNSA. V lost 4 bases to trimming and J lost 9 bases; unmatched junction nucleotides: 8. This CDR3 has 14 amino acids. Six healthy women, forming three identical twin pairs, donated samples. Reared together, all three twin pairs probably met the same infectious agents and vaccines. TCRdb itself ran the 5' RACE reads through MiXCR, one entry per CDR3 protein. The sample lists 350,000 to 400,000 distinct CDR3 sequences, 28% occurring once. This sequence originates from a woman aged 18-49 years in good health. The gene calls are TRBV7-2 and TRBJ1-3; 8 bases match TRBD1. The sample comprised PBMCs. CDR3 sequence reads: CASSSEDRVGTIYF. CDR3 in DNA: TGTGCCAGCAGCTCCGAGGACAGGGTCGGCACCATATATTTT. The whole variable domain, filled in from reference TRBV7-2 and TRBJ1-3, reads GAGVSQSPSNKVTEKGKDVELRCDPISGHTALYWYRQSLGQGLEFLIYFQGNSAPDKSGLPSDRFSAERTGGSVSTLTIQRTQQEDSAVYLCASSSEDRVGTIYFGEGSWLTVV.